The sequence of this TCR beta chain was determined in a study of blood T cell repertoires in COVID-19. This table comes from immunoSEQ multiplex PCR, and its TCRdb copy is limited to in-frame clones, with some not included. The top ten clones hold 15% to 19% of a sample with some 94,000 clones, approximately 87% of them seen once. This CDR3 has 13 amino acids. Trimming left V 6 bases short and J 2 bases short, with 9 bases between. Specimen: peripheral blood. This TCR derives from a human donor in a cohort sampled during active COVID-19. The chain links TRBV12-3 or TRBV12-4 to TRBJ2-3; D gene unclear. CDR3 region: CASSLATTDTQYF. The CDR3 bases are TGTGCCAGCAGCCTCGCTACCACAGATACGCAGTATTTT.